This TCR beta chain was identified in a study of blood T cell repertoires in COVID-19. Trimming removed 6 bases at V and 2 bases at J, with 16 bases between. The CDR3 has 16 residues. Germline V gene lookup returns CDR1 MDHEN and CDR2 SYDVKM. Authors' analysis steps: Reference gene primer amplification yielded estimated nucleated cell counts. Here immunoSEQ multiplex PCR was the method, and the copy in TCRdb shows in-frame clones only, minus some. The V and J calls and the clone size are those of that table, but D and trimming were determined from the DNA. The sample includes about 76,000 clones, roughly nine tenths seen only once; the top ten take 1.5%.

V and J are TRBV28 and TRBJ2-2, with D possibly being TRBD2 (6 bases). This receptor was taken from a man aged 45-65 years with acute or convalescent COVID-19. The specimen sequenced was peripheral blood. The CDR3 DNA reads as TGTGCCAGCAGCCCCGCGGGGAGCCCCAACACCGGGGAGCTGTTTTTT. Protein: CASSPAGSPNTGELFF.